This TCR beta chain was retrieved from a study of early T cells in non-severe SARS-CoV-2 infection. Study at large: Unsorted whole-blood RNA was sequenced in bulk, leaving chains unpaired.

Attached unique molecular identifiers marked individual cDNA molecules. A single record per CDR3 protein comes from TCRdb applying MiXCR to the 5' RACE reads. This sample yields 20,000 to 25,000 distinct CDR3 sequences, of which under 4.5% are seen a single time; over 1.1% belongs to the top ten. CDR1 ENHRY and CDR2 SYGVKD come from the germline V gene. V lost 0 bases to trimming and J lost 2 bases; unmatched junction nucleotides: 2. CDR3 length: 15 residues. This chain joins TRBV10-3 and TRBJ2-3; 7 nucleotides match TRBD1. This TCR derives from an adult who was a healthcare worker with PCR-confirmed SARS-CoV-2 infection or an uninfected control (not recorded which). The sample taken for sequencing was whole blood. The CDR3 spells CAISESTGNTDTQYF. CDR3 nucleotides: TGTGCCATCAGTGAGTCGACAGGGAACACAGATACGCAGTATTTT.